This T cell receptor (beta chain) was sequenced during a study of cytomegalovirus exposure and HLA in healthy donors. The study, taken as a whole, reports: Cytomegalovirus-associated status was assigned to 150 or so TCR beta chains. Accurate predictions that matched the HLA-A and HLA-B alleles of most subjects were reportedly made from TCR beta sequences. Upon later analysis, HLA-associated TCR beta chains proved more clonally expanded than other, equally common chains. Under in vitro conditions, three CMV-associated chains were confirmed as specific for CMV antigens.

Germline V gives CDR1 ENHRY, CDR2 SYGVKD. This CDR3 has 14 amino acids. V was cut by 8 bases and J by 1 base, with 9 bases left in between. 60 Vbeta and 13 Jbeta primers were used in PCR. Clones were read by immunoSEQ multiplex PCR, and TCRdb kept only the in-frame ones, dropping some. The sample carries 140,000 to 150,000 clones, about 72% recorded once. A note on this clone: Antigen: not known.

V and J are TRBV10-3 and TRBJ2-6; D may be TRBD2 (6 bases). The clonotype was recovered from a man aged 60 to 75 in good health and CMV-seronegative. Material for sequencing was PBMCs. CDR3 loop: CAIGGKSGANVLTF. For the CDR3, the DNA is TGTGCCATCGGGGGGAAATCTGGGGCCAACGTCCTGACTTTC.